These 12 T cell receptor beta chains were all obtained from the same sample, sequenced in a study of T cells in Graves' hyperthyroidism and ophthalmopathy. From RNA transcripts, TCR beta CDR3 regions were amplified. Using the HTBI primer set, a first-round RT-PCR was run on the TCR CDR3. In TCRdb, the multiplex PCR reads were re-called with MiXCR into one record per CDR3 protein. The sample carries around 400,000 distinct CDR3 sequences, around 14% recorded once. The sample was blood. The receptor set was obtained from a woman between 18 and 30 years old with Graves' hyperthyroidism.

This clonotype was recorded at least ten times. This rearrangement joins TRBV28 to TRBJ1-4; the D is unclear. The CDR3 loop spans 14 amino acids. Trimming took off 3 bases at V and 5 bases at J, with 10 bases between the two ends. CDR1 and CDR2 from the germline V gene are MDHEN and SYDVKM. The CDR3 reads CASSFRGENEKLFF. For the CDR3, the DNA is TGTGCCAGCAGTTTTCGGGGAGAGAATGAAAAACTGTTTTTT.

In this sample, this clonotype turned up many times. The gene calls are TRBV28 and TRBJ1-2; D is unclear. Trimming took off 7 bases at V and 8 bases at J, with 20 bases between the two ends. The V gene's germline CDR1 is MDHEN and CDR2 SYDVKM. The CDR3 runs 14 residues. The DNA for the CDR3 is TGTGCCAGCACGGGAGCGTACAGAATCCAAGGCTACACCTTC. Protein product: CASTGAYRIQGYTF.

This clonotype was seen repeatedly, ten times or more. The chain joins TRBV9 to TRBJ1-2, with D uncertain. Germline CDR1 is SGDLS and CDR2 is YYNGEE. The CDR3 extends over 15 amino acids. V was shortened by 3 bases and J by 6 bases, with 18 bases between the two germline ends. Here the CDR3 reads CASSAIPAGGNGYTF. The CDR3, as DNA: TGTGCCAGCAGCGCGATCCCCGCCGGTGGTAATGGCTACACCTTC.

This clonotype was detected a few times. The chain uses TRBV7-9 and TRBJ1-4; no clear D gene. V lost 4 bases, J lost 0 bases, and 12 bases lay in between. CDR1 and CDR2 from the germline V gene are SEHNR and FQNEAQ (reference sequence). This CDR3 region has 16 residues. The CDR3 region has the DNA TGTGCCAGCAGCTCTCCCCCCCCCGCAACTAATGAAAAACTGTTTTTT. Translating gives CASSSPPPATNEKLFF. Filled out from reference TRBV7-9 and TRBJ1-4, the complete variable domain reads DTGVSQNPRHKITKRGQNVTFRCDPISEHNRLYWYRQTLGQGPEFLTYFQNEAQLEKSRLLSDRFSAERPKGSFSTLEIQRTEQGDSAMYLCASSSPPPATNEKLFFGSGTQLSVL.

This clonotype was detected many times. The CDR3 bases are TGTGCCAGCAGCTTGGAACCATACACAGATACGCAGTATTTT. Its protein is CASSLEPYTDTQYF. This chain connects TRBV5-8 to TRBJ2-3; D unclear. V lost 0 bases and J lost 2, with 7 bases in between. CDR3 length equals 14 residues. The V gene's germline CDR1 is SGHTS and CDR2 YDEGEE.

Ten or more counts support this clonotype. The CDR3 loop reads CAWSGDREDYGYTF. CDR3 DNA sequence: TGTGCCTGGAGTGGGGACAGGGAGGACTATGGCTACACCTTC. This sequence joins TRBV30 and TRBJ1-2, with 9 bases matching TRBD1. Germline CDR1 is GTSNPN and CDR2 is SVGIG (reference sequence). V shed 1 base and J 3 bases; nucleotides not matched to a gene: 3. The CDR3 is 14 amino acids.

The CDR3 DNA sequence: TGTGCCAGCAGCTTAGGGGGAAAGGGGACCGGGGAGCTGTTTTTT. Its protein product is CASSLGGKGTGELFF. The gene calls are TRBV7-3 and TRBJ2-2; D tentatively reads TRBD1 or TRBD2 (5 bases each). The CDR3 is 15 residues long. V shed 2 bases and J shed 5 bases, with 12 bases lying between them. The germline V gene encodes CDR1 SGHTA and CDR2 FQGTGA. The whole variable domain, filled in from reference TRBV7-3 and TRBJ2-2, reads GAGVSQTPSNKVTEKGKYVELRCDPISGHTALYWYRQSLGQGPEFLIYFQGTGAADDSGLPNDRFFAVRPEGSVSTLKIQRTERGDSAVYLCASSLGGKGTGELFFGEGSRLTVL.

This clonotype was detected ten times or more. V is TRBV20-1 and J is TRBJ2-1, with 9 bases identical to TRBD2. V lost 3 bases, J lost 5 bases, and 11 bases stayed unmatched. CDR1 DFQATT and CDR2 SNEGSKA come from the germline V gene (reference sequence). This CDR3 contains 16 residues. CDR3 loop: CSARLSDWTSDNEQFF. The CDR3 nucleotides are TGCAGTGCTAGGTTGTCCGATTGGACTAGCGACAATGAGCAGTTCTTC.

This clonotype came up many times. The CDR3, as DNA: TGTGCCACCAGTGCAGTGAACAGCCCTAATGAGCAGTTCTTC. Translated: CATSAVNSPNEQFF. The J gene is TRBJ2-1, the V gene TRBV24-1; D call uncertain. V was pared by 5 bases and J by 7 bases, with 14 bases between. CDR3 length equals 14 residues. The V gene's germline CDR1 is KGHDR and CDR2 SFDVKD.

The table lists this clonotype with many counts. The chain joins TRBV5-1 to TRBJ2-7; D gene uncertain. Germline V gene lookup returns CDR1 SGHRS and CDR2 YFSETQ. V gave up 0 bases and J gave up 2 bases, with 15 bases separating them. CDR3 length equals 16 residues. CDR3 protein: CASSLAVSKGPYEQYF. The CDR3, as DNA: TGCGCCAGCAGCTTGGCCGTGTCAAAGGGCCCCTACGAGCAGTACTTC.

This clonotype has just a few counts. The genes are TRBV7-2 and TRBJ2-7; the match to TRBD1 covers 7 bases. Germline CDR1 SGHTA, CDR2 FQGNSA. CDR3 length: 19 amino acids. The trim removed 5 bases at V and 2 bases at J, leaving 21 bases unmatched. CDR3 nucleotide sequence: TGTGCCAGCAGCCTAGACAGGGTAGTCCCCCCGGCGGACCCCTACGAGCAGTACTTC. Translation gives CASSLDRVVPPADPYEQYF.

A word on this clonotype: The missing conserved phenylalanine or tryptophan at the end of this CDR3 makes a read error likely. J is TRBJ2-1 and V is TRBV7-2; tentatively, D is TRBD1 (5 bases). The CDR3 sequence is 18 residues long. V lost 1 base and J lost 0, with 16 bases in between. Looked up from germline, CDR1 is SGHTA and CDR2 is FQGNSA. Here the CDR3 reads CASSLEGPSMSSYNEQFS. The CDR3 nucleotides read TGTGCCAGCAGCTTAGAGGGGCCATCGATGAGCTCCTACAATGAGCAGTTCTCC.